This TCR beta chain was profiled in a study of regulatory T cells in long-lasting Graves disease. This clonotype has a count of ten or more. Its antigen is unknown. According to the study, TCR beta libraries were built with iRepertoire HTBI primers and CDR3-region Arm-PCR. Using its own MiXCR run on the multiplex PCR reads, TCRdb lists one record per CDR3 protein. Among some 370,000 distinct CDR3 sequences listed, around 20% were seen once. Time point reported: persistent/refractory GD, antithyroid drugs over 5 years with positive TRAb. Scientists built the TCR library using RNA that was extracted from PBMCs. Broader study findings: Newly diagnosed Graves' patients had higher TCR diversity than persistent ones.

This TCR came from a female donor with Graves disease. Material: peripheral blood mononuclear cells (PBMCs), obtained when the disease was refractory, from a patient treated with antithyroid drugs.

CDR3 DNA: TGTGCCAGCAGTCTACCGGGCTACAGCTCCTACGAGCAGTACTTC. Translating gives CASSLPGYSSYEQYF. The gene calls are TRBV28 and TRBJ2-7, with unresolved D. The CDR3 runs to 15 residues. V was shortened by 5 bases and J by 0 bases, with 14 bases between the two germline ends. CDR1 and CDR2 from the germline V gene are MDHEN and SYDVKM.